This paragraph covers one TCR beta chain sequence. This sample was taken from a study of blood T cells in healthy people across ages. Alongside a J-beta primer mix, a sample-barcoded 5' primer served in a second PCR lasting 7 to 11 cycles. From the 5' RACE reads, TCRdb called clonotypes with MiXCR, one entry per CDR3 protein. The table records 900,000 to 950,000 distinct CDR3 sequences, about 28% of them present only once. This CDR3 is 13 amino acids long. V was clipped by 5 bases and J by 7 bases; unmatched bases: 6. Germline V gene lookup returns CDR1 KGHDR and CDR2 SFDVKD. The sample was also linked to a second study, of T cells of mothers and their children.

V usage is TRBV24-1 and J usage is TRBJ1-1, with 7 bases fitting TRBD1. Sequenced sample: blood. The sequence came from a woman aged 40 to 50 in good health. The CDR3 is CATSASWTGEAFF. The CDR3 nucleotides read TGTGCCACCAGTGCTAGCTGGACAGGTGAAGCTTTCTTT.